A selection of T cell receptor beta chains follows, all from one sample in a study of T cell changes during pregnancy in multiple sclerosis. Profiling relied on immunoSEQ multiplex PCR, and the TCRdb table lists in-frame clones only, not all of them. The sample lists over 80,000 clones, 90% occurring once. The sequenced sample was peripheral blood, obtained in the second trimester of pregnancy. These receptors all come from a female donor in good health, enrolled as a control in a pregnancy study. Each CDR3 is given with its conserved first and last residue. D genes are given only for firm matches. A row's size may be missing; if present it is once, few, many or a size class.

size | D | J | V | CDR3 | DNA
many | NA | TRBJ1-1 | TRBV29-1 | CSVGQNTEAFF | TGCAGCGTGGGACAGAACACTGAAGCTTTCTTT
NA | NA | TRBJ2-1 | TRBV9 | CASSVGAKINEQFF | TGTGCCAGCAGCGTAGGGGCCAAAATTAATGAGCAGTTCTTC
NA | NA | TRBJ2-3 | TRBV5-4 | CASSEQKFLTDTQYF | TGTGCCAGCAGCGAACAGAAATTCCTCACAGATACGCAGTATTTT
NA | NA | TRBJ2-7 | TRBV18 | CASSPSVVYEQYF | TGTGCCAGCTCACCAAGTGTAGTTTACGAGCAGTACTTC
NA | NA | TRBJ1-2 | TRBV14 | CASSQLSRDYGYTF | TGTGCCAGCAGCCAACTGAGCAGGGACTATGGCTACACCTTC
NA | TRBD2 | TRBJ2-7 | TRBV27 | CASSLSWEGRTQSSYEQYF | TGTGCCAGCAGTTTATCATGGGAGGGCCGAACCCAAAGCTCCTACGAGCAGTACTTC
NA | TRBD2 | TRBJ2-1 | TRBV6-1 | CASREREVSYNEQFF | TGTGCCAGCAGGGAGCGGGAGGTGTCCTACAATGAGCAGTTCTTC
NA | TRBD1 | TRBJ2-7 | TRBV18 | CASSDRARDEQYF | TGTGCCAGCTCAGACAGGGCCAGGGACGAGCAGTACTTC
NA | TRBD2 | TRBJ2-2 | TRBV6-5 | CASSPGGGDTGELFF | TGTGCCAGCAGTCCCGGGGGAGGGGACACCGGGGAGCTGTTTTTT
NA | TRBD2 | TRBJ2-7 | TRBV19 | CATTGTSGLPYEQYF | TGTGCCACGACCGGGACTAGCGGTCTTCCCTACGAGCAGTACTTC
once | TRBD1 | TRBJ1-4 | TRBV5-6 | CASSSQGATNEKLFF | TGTGCCAGCAGCTCACAGGGGGCAACTAATGAAAAACTGTTTTTT
NA | NA | TRBJ1-2 | TRBV5-6 | CASSRGYYGYTF | TGTGCCAGCAGTCGCGGGTACTATGGCTACACCTTC
NA | TRBD2 | TRBJ2-7 | TRBV18 | CASSPGLAGTYEQYF | TGTGCCAGCTCACCAGGACTAGCGGGGACCTACGAGCAGTACTTC
NA | NA | TRBJ1-4 | TRBV7-9 | CASSETQASTNEKLFF | TGTGCCAGCAGCGAAACACAGGCCTCAACTAATGAAAAACTGTTTTTT
NA | NA | TRBJ1-5 | TRBV7-2 | CASSLEGGAWGNQPQHF | TGTGCCAGCAGCTTAGAGGGGGGGGCCTGGGGCAATCAGCCCCAGCATTTT
many | TRBD1 | TRBJ1-2 | TRBV7-9 | CASSPTGVYGYTF | TGTGCCAGCAGCCCGACAGGGGTGTATGGCTACACCTTC
NA | NA | TRBJ2-1 | TRBV7-8 | CASSLVGGFSWLNEQFF | TGTGCCAGCAGCTTAGTTGGGGGGTTCTCCTGGCTCAATGAGCAGTTCTTC
NA | NA | TRBJ2-2 | TRBV5-1 | CASSLDWGANTGELFF | TGCGCCAGCAGCTTGGATTGGGGAGCCAACACCGGGGAGCTGTTTTTT
NA | TRBD1 | TRBJ2-7 | TRBV27 | CASRRTGTYEQYF | TGTGCCAGCAGGCGGACAGGGACCTACGAGCAGTACTTC
NA | NA | TRBJ1-6 | TRBV6-6 | CASSYSSGSSPLHF | TGTGCCAGCAGTTACTCGTCGGGGAGTTCACCCCTCCACTTT
NA | NA | TRBJ1-2 | TRBV7-8 | CASSLERDRGYTF | TGTGCCAGCAGCTTAGAGCGGGATCGGGGCTACACCTTC
NA | TRBD1 | TRBJ2-3 | TRBV10-3 | CAIRTTGGADTQYF | TGTGCCATCAGGACGACAGGGGGCGCAGATACGCAGTATTTT
NA | TRBD1 | TRBJ1-3 | TRBV28 | CASSLGQGAGNTIYF | TGTGCCAGCAGTCTGGGACAGGGGGCTGGAAACACCATATATTTT
NA | NA | TRBJ1-2 | TRBV6-1 | CASSEGWGQHYGYTF | TGTGCCAGCAGTGAAGGGTGGGGGCAGCACTATGGCTACACCTTC
few | NA | TRBJ1-1 | TRBV5-1 | CASSLEGGRLNTEAFF | TGCGCCAGCAGCTTGGAAGGGGGAAGGTTGAACACTGAAGCTTTCTTT
NA | TRBD2 | TRBJ2-7 | TRBV5-1 | CASSISGSSYEQYF | TGCGCCAGCAGCATTAGCGGGAGTTCCTACGAGCAGTACTTC
NA | TRBD1 | TRBJ2-3 | TRBV6-5 | CASSYLRTGTPDTQYF | TGTGCCAGCAGTTACTTAAGGACAGGGACCCCAGATACGCAGTATTTT
NA | NA | TRBJ1-1 | TRBV6-4 | CASSDRGLAFF | TGTGCCAGCAGTGACCGGGGTCTCGCTTTCTTT
NA | TRBD2 | TRBJ2-1 | TRBV19 | CASVGGASGDNEQFF | TGTGCCAGTGTAGGAGGGGCTAGCGGAGACAATGAGCAGTTCTTC
NA | NA | TRBJ1-1 | TRBV9 | CASSVKGGNTEAFF | TGTGCCAGCAGCGTAAAGGGAGGGAACACTGAAGCTTTCTTT
once | TRBD1 | TRBJ1-5 | TRBV15 | CATSRDKGAGRTQHF | TGTGCCACCAGCAGAGATAAGGGGGCAGGCCGGACCCAGCATTTT
few | NA | TRBJ1-3 | TRBV29-1 | CSVLVQPYSGNTIYF | TGCAGCGTTCTAGTTCAGCCCTACTCTGGAAACACCATATATTTT
NA | NA | TRBJ2-1 | TRBV5-4 | CASGASRERVWNEQFF | TGTGCCAGTGGTGCCAGCAGGGAAAGAGTCTGGAATGAGCAGTTCTTC
NA | NA | TRBJ2-1 | TRBV7-9 | CASSLLAGSGGNEQFF | TGTGCCAGCAGCTTATTGGCCGGGAGTGGGGGGAATGAGCAGTTCTTC
NA | TRBD1 | TRBJ1-5 | TRBV7-9 | CASSFGPAGGSQPQHF | TGTGCCAGCAGCTTCGGTCCCGCAGGGGGCAGTCAGCCCCAGCATTTT
NA | TRBD1 | TRBJ1-1 | TRBV4-3 | CASSQDGAGGYGSEAFF | TGCGCCAGCAGCCAAGATGGGGCAGGGGGCTATGGGTCTGAAGCTTTCTTT
NA | NA | TRBJ2-1 | TRBV6-5 | CASSYSKWGRNEQFF | TGTGCCAGCAGTTACTCGAAATGGGGGCGCAATGAGCAGTTCTTC
NA | TRBD1 | TRBJ1-5 | TRBV28 | CASSQRHQGAQPQHF | TGTGCCAGCAGTCAACGTCACCAGGGGGCTCAGCCCCAGCATTTT
NA | NA | TRBJ2-2 | TRBV5-1 | CASSRFYSVPELFF | TGCGCCAGCAGCCGATTCTATTCCGTCCCGGAGCTGTTTTTT
NA | NA | TRBJ2-3 | TRBV6-4 | CASSDEDGRSTDTQYF | TGTGCCAGCAGTGACGAAGACGGGAGAAGCACAGATACGCAGTATTTT
few | TRBD1 | TRBJ1-5 | TRBV28 | CASSFQGAYNQPQHF | TGTGCCAGCAGTTTCCAGGGGGCCTACAATCAGCCCCAGCATTTT
once | NA | TRBJ1-1 | TRBV18 | CASSPRQIEAFF | TGTGCCAGCTCACCACGACAGATAGAAGCTTTCTTT
NA | TRBD1 | TRBJ2-1 | TRBV7-2 | CASSLVGQGEASQFF | TGTGCCAGCAGCTTAGTGGGACAGGGAGAGGCTAGTCAGTTCTTC
NA | NA | TRBJ1-1 | TRBV19 | CASSIGWIGDMNTEAFF | TGTGCCAGTAGTATAGGCTGGATAGGGGATATGAACACTGAAGCTTTCTTT
NA | TRBD1 | TRBJ2-7 | TRBV6-1 | CASSETTGQGSSVQYF | TGTGCCAGCAGTGAAACCACGGGACAGGGTAGCTCGGTGCAGTACTTC
NA | NA | TRBJ1-5 | TRBV7-9 | CASSLGRTESGHQPQHF | TGTGCCAGCAGCTTAGGGAGGACGGAGTCTGGCCATCAGCCCCAGCATTTT
once | TRBD2 | TRBJ2-5 | TRBV5-4 | CASSLGLVGETQYF | TGTGCCAGCAGTCTTGGACTAGTAGGAGAGACCCAGTACTTC
NA | TRBD2 | TRBJ2-7 | TRBV5-1 | CASSWGLPTIEQYF | TGCGCCAGCAGCTGGGGACTACCTACGATCGAGCAGTACTTC
NA | NA | TRBJ1-4 | TRBV2 | CASSLDGATNEKLFF | TGTGCCAGCAGCCTAGATGGTGCAACTAATGAAAAACTGTTTTTT
NA | TRBD2 | TRBJ2-3 | TRBV7-9 | CASSPRTSGSPDTQYF | TGTGCCAGCAGCCCCCGGACTAGCGGGAGCCCAGATACGCAGTATTTT
NA | TRBD1 | TRBJ1-2 | TRBV19 | CASTTRDRSTGYTF | TGTGCCAGTACCACGAGGGACAGGTCGACCGGCTACACCTTC
NA | NA | TRBJ1-4 | TRBV28 | CASRSRDREKLFF | TGTGCCAGCAGAAGTCGAGACAGGGAAAAACTGTTTTTT